This T cell receptor beta chain came from a study of PD-L1 blockade in urothelial cancer. On the study more broadly: Male sex and bladder-origin urothelial cancer were recorded for about 85% of the roughly 30 patients. Treatment start was followed by blood analysis at 3 weeks (second dose) and again at 6 weeks.

Germline CDR1 is LNHDA and CDR2 is SQIVND (reference sequence). V trimming: 5 bases; J trimming: 8 bases; junction bases outside the gene matches: 9. The CDR3 totals 14 residues. Time point reported: pretreatment peripheral blood. TCRdb's copy holds only in-frame clones and misses some; the assay was immunoSEQ multiplex PCR. This repertoire shows under 55,000 clones, approximately 79% found once; its top ten account for about 3.2%. This TCR was sampled from a man between 65 and 85 years old with urothelial cancer. This chain uses TRBV19 with TRBJ1-2, with 9 positions matching TRBD1. This material consisted of PBMCs, taken around atezolizumab (anti-PD-L1) treatment. The CDR3 DNA reads TGTGCCAGTAGTCCGCCGGGACAGGGTGAAGGCTACACCTTC. It specifies CASSPPGQGEGYTF.